Below are 30 T cell receptor beta chains sequenced from a single sample in a study of T cell repertoires in cytomegalovirus infection. TCRdb passed the reads through MiXCR, listing each CDR3 protein once. The profile shows 200,000 to 250,000 distinct CDR3 sequences, around an eighth of them singletons. The sequencing sample was made of PBMCs. The receptors here all came from a human donor in good health (CMV status not recorded). Some clones in this sample may be carry-over from other donors' samples.

This clonotype was seen more than once but under ten times. This sequence joins TRBV19 and TRBJ1-5; no firm D call. Germline-derived CDR1 and CDR2 are LNHDA and SQIVND (reference sequence). Trimming shortened V by 5 bases and J by 9 bases, and 11 bases separated the two germline ends. This CDR3 contains 12 residues. CDR3 protein: CASSPPASPQHF. Here the CDR3 DNA reads TGTGCCAGTAGTCCCCCGGCTTCGCCCCAGCATTTT.

This clonotype was counted ten times or more. For the CDR3, the DNA is TGTGCCAGCAGCGCCTCGAGGGTCCCTAATTCACCCCTCCACTTT. As protein: CASSASRVPNSPLHF. J is TRBJ1-6 and V is TRBV7-9; no clear D gene. Germline V gene lookup returns CDR1 SEHNR and CDR2 FQNEAQ (reference sequence). V lost 5 bases, J lost 6 bases, and 14 bases lay in between. CDR3 length equals 15 residues.

This clonotype was seen repeatedly, ten times or more. This chain joins TRBV10-3 and TRBJ2-5, with TRBD2 matching over 11 bases. V was pared by 8 bases and J by 4 bases, with 12 bases of the junction left unmatched. Germline-derived CDR1 and CDR2 are ENHRY and SYGVKD. CDR3 size: 16 residues. The CDR3 DNA reads as TGTGCCATCTCCTCCACTAGCGGGGGAGTAGGAGAGACCCAGTACTTC. The encoded protein is CAISSTSGGVGETQYF.

This chain uses TRBV9 with TRBJ1-6, with D hard to call. Between the trimmed V and J ends, which lost 1 base and 8 bases, there was a span of 10 bases. This CDR3 is 14 amino acids long. CDR1 is SGDLS, CDR2 YYNGEE, per germline. In DNA form, the CDR3 reads TGTGCCAGCAGCGTAAGGTTTGAGGATTCACCCCTCCACTTT. Residues: CASSVRFEDSPLHF. The complete variable domain, with remaining parts taken from reference TRBV9 and TRBJ1-6, reads DSGVTQTPKHLITATGQRVTLRCSPRSGDLSVYWYQQSLDQGLQFLIQYYNGEERAKGNILERFSAQQFPDLHSELNLSSLELGDSALYFCASSVRFEDSPLHFGNGTRLTVT.

This clonotype was counted many times. The chain uses TRBV7-2 and TRBJ1-2; TRBD1 is a possible D gene (6 bases). The CDR3 spans 16 residues. Germline V lookup: CDR1 SGHTA, CDR2 FQGNSA. The V end was cut by 6 bases, the J end by 2 bases, with 19 bases between. The CDR3 sequence: CASRGLGGAINYGYTF. The CDR3, as DNA: TGTGCCAGCAGAGGACTTGGGGGGGCCATAAACTATGGCTACACCTTC.

CDR3: CASTWTASGYTF. In DNA, the CDR3 is TGTGCCAGCACCTGGACCGCGTCTGGCTACACCTTC. The genes are TRBV6-9 and TRBJ1-2; D remains unclear. CDR3 length: 12 residues. Germline V gives CDR1 MNHGY, CDR2 SVAAGI. V lost 7 bases and J 7 bases, leaving 13 bases between the germline ends.

This rearrangement joins TRBV20-1 to TRBJ1-2; the match to TRBD1 covers 7 bases. Trimming at V came to 1 base and at J to 6 bases, leaving 11 bases not matched to a gene. Germline V gene lookup returns CDR1 DFQATT and CDR2 SNEGSKA (reference sequence). The CDR3 runs 15 residues. CDR3 region: CSARGMEGADHGYTF. CDR3 nucleotide sequence: TGCAGTGCTAGAGGTATGGAGGGGGCGGACCATGGCTACACCTTC.

This clonotype was recorded many times. In DNA form, the CDR3 reads TGTGCCAGCAGCTTCTACCGACTAGCGGCAACAGAGACCCAGTACTTC. It encodes CASSFYRLAATETQYF. The genes are TRBV7-8 and TRBJ2-5; 9 bases are shared with TRBD2. The junction had 9 bases not matched to a gene; V was cut back by 3 bases and J by 4 bases. The CDR3 length is 16 residues. Germline V CDR1 and CDR2: SGHVS, FQNEAQ.

The table lists this clonotype with a few counts. In DNA form, the CDR3 reads TGTGCCAGCAGGAAGCGGGAGGGCCACGAGCAGTACTTC. This translates into CASRKREGHEQYF. The chain employs TRBV28 and TRBJ2-7, with 10 positions matching TRBD2. CDR3 length: 13 amino acids. In germline, CDR1 is MDHEN, CDR2 SYDVKM. The V segment lost 6 bases and the J segment 5 bases; nucleotides outside the gene matches: 4.

The chain links TRBV18 to TRBJ1-2; D is unresolved. V lost 3 bases to trimming and J lost 7 bases, with 12 bases between them. There are 13 residues in the CDR3. From germline, CDR1 is KGHSH and CDR2 LQKENI. CDR3 DNA sequence: TGTGCCAGCTCACCCGGGCAAAGTAGTGGCTACACCTTC. This gives the protein CASSPGQSSGYTF.

V and J are TRBV6-2 or TRBV6-3 and TRBJ2-1; no clear D gene. The CDR3 covers 15 residues. Deletions cut 2 bases from V and 0 bases from J, with 8 bases between. CDR1 and CDR2 (germline): MNHEY, SVGEGT. The CDR3 bases are TGTGCCAGCAGTTACAGCGCAAACTCCTACAATGAGCAGTTCTTC. Translated, it gives CASSYSANSYNEQFF.

This clonotype has at least ten counts. CDR3 sequence reads: CASSPQGNFGTQYF. CDR3 DNA sequence: TGTGCCAGCAGCCCCCAGGGGAACTTCGGAACGCAGTATTTT. V and J are TRBV7-2 and TRBJ2-3; possibly TRBD1 for D (6 bases). CDR1 and CDR2 from the germline V gene are SGHTA and FQGNSA. This CDR3 region has 14 residues. V gave up 5 bases and J gave up 9 bases, with 18 bases separating them.

This clonotype has ten or more counts. This chain joins TRBV7-2 and TRBJ2-3; D is possibly TRBD2 (5 bases). V was shortened by 1 base and J by 4 bases, with 9 bases between the two germline ends. Germline-derived CDR1 and CDR2 are SGHTA and FQGNSA. This CDR3 has 14 residues. As DNA, the CDR3 is TGTGCCAGCAGCTTAGGAGCGGCCGCAGATACGCAGTATTTT. This encodes CASSLGAAADTQYF.

A note on this clonotype: It may be a read error: a sequence one base away is much more abundant. The rearrangement joins TRBV7-2 to TRBJ1-2; TRBD1 agrees at 10 bases. The V segment lost 4 bases and the J segment 3 bases; nucleotides outside the gene matches: 11. CDR1 is SGHTA and CDR2 is FQGNSA in the germline V gene. There are 17 residues in the CDR3. The CDR3 DNA sequence: TGTGCCAGCAGCTCGAAGGACAGGGGGGGAGGCTACTATGGCTACACCTTC. Amino acid sequence: CASSSKDRGGGYYGYTF.

This clonotype was observed a handful of times. The chain has TRBV27 and TRBJ1-5; unclear D gene. This CDR3 is 13 amino acids long. From germline, CDR1 is MNHEY and CDR2 SMNVEV (reference sequence). Trimming shortened V by 3 bases and J by 5 bases, and 8 bases separated the two germline ends. The CDR3 DNA follows: TGTGCCAGCAGTTTCGTCCGGGATCAGCCCCAGCATTTT. It codes for CASSFVRDQPQHF.

This clonotype came up many times. The chain carries TRBV7-2 and TRBJ1-2, with D possibly being TRBD1 (6 bases). The CDR3 sequence is 15 residues long. Deletions cut 4 bases from V and 6 bases from J, with 18 bases between. Germline-derived CDR1 and CDR2 are SGHTA and FQGNSA. The DNA for the CDR3 is TGTGCCAGCAGCTCCACAGGGAGCCCCCGAGATGGCTACACCTTC. This translates into CASSSTGSPRDGYTF.

The sample holds many counts of this clonotype. CDR3: CASSSRRTGRVVAGANVLTF. The CDR3, as DNA: TGTGCCAGCAGCTCAAGGCGGACAGGGAGAGTAGTGGCTGGGGCCAACGTCCTGACTTTC. The gene calls are TRBV7-8 and TRBJ2-6; 8 nucleotides line up with TRBD1. Germline V gene lookup returns CDR1 SGHVS and CDR2 FQNEAQ. This CDR3 is built from 20 residues. The V gene end was trimmed by 4 bases and the J gene end by 2 bases; junction bases not matched to a gene: 16.

This clonotype has a handful of counts. The V call is TRBV5-1, the J call TRBJ1-1; D is unclear. Trimming pared 4 bases from V and 6 bases from J, leaving 7 bases between. CDR3 size: 11 residues. CDR1 SGHRS and CDR2 YFSETQ come from the germline V gene. CDR3 nucleotide sequence: TGCGCCAGCAGCCTGGACGCTGAAGCTTTCTTT. Its protein product is CASSLDAEAFF.

In its sample, this clonotype was seen many times. This chain joins TRBV12-5 and TRBJ1-1; D is ambiguous. Per the germline V gene, CDR1 is LGHNT and CDR2 is FRNRAP. The V end lost 1 base, the J end lost 1 base, and 4 bases lay between the germline ends. The CDR3 covers 13 residues. The CDR3 region has the DNA TGTGCTAGTGGTTTGGAGTGGAACACTGAAGCTTTCTTT. Encoded protein: CASGLEWNTEAFF.

This clonotype has more than one count but fewer than ten. The V call is TRBV14, the J call TRBJ1-2; 10 positions agree with TRBD1. This CDR3 comprises 16 residues. V shed 9 bases and J 1 base; nucleotides not matched to a gene: 11. Germline loops: CDR1 SGHDN, CDR2 FVKESK. The CDR3 loop is CARIDRGPNLNYGYTF. As DNA, the CDR3 is TGTGCCAGGATCGACAGGGGGCCAAATCTTAACTATGGCTACACCTTC.

This clonotype was recorded at least ten times. V gene TRBV7-2 combines with J gene TRBJ1-1, with D uncertain. CDR1 SGHTA and CDR2 FQGNSA come from the germline V gene. V lost 3 bases and J 1 base, leaving 6 bases between the germline ends. The CDR3 totals 13 residues. The CDR3 reads CASSLRQNTEAFF. The CDR3 nucleotides read TGTGCCAGCAGCTTGAGACAGAACACTGAAGCTTTCTTT.

The chain couples TRBV20-1 to TRBJ1-2; TRBD1 matches 9 bases. This CDR3 spans 13 amino acids. Germline values: CDR1 DFQATT, CDR2 SNEGSKA (reference sequence). V trimming: 5 bases; J trimming: 3 bases; junction bases outside the gene matches: 4. The CDR3, as DNA: TGCAGTGCTGGGACAGGGTGGGACTATGGCTACACCTTC. Translation gives CSAGTGWDYGYTF.

This clonotype was observed at least ten times. The chain combines TRBV7-2 with TRBJ2-1, with D tentatively TRBD2 (5 bases). V shed 4 bases and J shed 8 bases, with 12 bases lying between them. This CDR3 has 13 amino acids. Germline lookup yields CDR1 SGHTA and CDR2 FQGNSA. The CDR3 region is CASSWTTNHEQFF. The CDR3 region has the DNA TGTGCCAGCAGCTGGACGACTAACCATGAGCAGTTCTTC.

At least ten counts were recorded for this clonotype. For the CDR3, the DNA is TGTGCCAGCAGTTTGAAGGGGAACTATGGCTACACCTTC. Translation gives CASSLKGNYGYTF. The rearrangement joins TRBV12-3 or TRBV12-4 to TRBJ1-2, with a weak D call TRBD1 (5 bases). This CDR3 comprises 13 residues. Trimming took 3 bases from V and 2 from J, leaving 7 bases between them.

The table lists this clonotype with a few counts. This chain connects TRBV20-1 to TRBJ1-3, with a possible D match to TRBD1 (5 bases). Germline CDR1 and CDR2: DFQATT and SNEGSKA (reference sequence). Trimming removed 4 bases from V and 4 bases from J, with 14 bases in between. The length of the CDR3 is 14 residues. The CDR3 reads CSAKPGLGGNTIYF. The CDR3 nucleotides are TGCAGTGCTAAACCGGGACTTGGGGGAAACACCATATATTTT.

The chain uses TRBV20-1 and TRBJ2-4; a possible D gene is TRBD2 (6 bases). The ends were cut back, 6 bases at V and 8 bases at J, with 14 bases in the middle. This CDR3 region has 12 residues. Germline values: CDR1 DFQATT, CDR2 SNEGSKA (reference sequence). CDR3 protein: CSATGPGDIQYF. CDR3 DNA sequence: TGCAGTGCAACGGGACCGGGAGACATTCAGTACTTC.

This chain links TRBV15 with TRBJ1-2; no definite D call. The CDR3 is 14 amino acids. Germline lookup yields CDR1 LNHNV and CDR2 YYDKDF (reference sequence). Trimming removed 0 bases at V and 3 bases at J, with 8 bases between. The CDR3 here is CATSRDRVDYGYTF. The CDR3 region has the DNA TGTGCCACCAGCAGAGATCGGGTAGACTATGGCTACACCTTC.

The V call is TRBV2, the J call TRBJ1-5; TRBD1 is a possible D gene (5 bases). The CDR3 has 13 residues. Between the trimmed V and J ends, which lost 7 bases and 5 bases, there was a span of 12 bases. The germline V gene has CDR1 SNHLY and CDR2 FYNNEI. CDR3 region: CASIGGVDQPQHF. CDR3 DNA: TGTGCCAGCATTGGGGGGGTCGATCAGCCCCAGCATTTT. Combining the CDR3 with reference TRBV2 and TRBJ1-5 gives the whole variable domain EPEVTQTPSHQVTQMGQEVILRCVPISNHLYFYWYRQILGQKVEFLVSFYNNEISEKSEIFDDQFSVERPDGSNFTLKIRSTKLEDSAMYFCASIGGVDQPQHFGDGTRLSIL.

The chain is built from TRBV6-1 and TRBJ1-5; D gene ambiguous. V lost 5 bases and J lost 8, with 7 bases in between. The length of the CDR3 is 11 residues. Germline V lookup: CDR1 MNHNS, CDR2 SASEGT. The CDR3 region has the DNA TGTGCCAGCAGTTATCCCGAGCCCCAGCATTTT. Its translation is CASSYPEPQHF.

The V call is TRBV6-5, the J call TRBJ1-1; possible D gene TRBD1, 6 bases. The CDR3 runs to 13 residues. CDR1 is MNHEY and CDR2 is SVGAGI in the germline V gene. The germline V and J ends were trimmed by 4 bases and 6 bases, with 12 bases remaining between them. The CDR3 bases are TGTGCCAGCAGTTTATTCAGGGGCTCTGAAGCTTTCTTT. Its protein is CASSLFRGSEAFF.